This TCR beta chain was identified in a study of T cells in Graves' hyperthyroidism and ophthalmopathy. General observations from the study: Most thyroid clonotypes that were expanded above 0.001 also turned up in blood. Ophthalmopathy was distinguished from stable hyperthyroidism by 13 V-J signatures.

This clonotype has a count of ten or more. What it binds is unknown. Amplified TCR beta CDR3 regions derived from RNA transcripts. Using the HTBI primer set, a first-round RT-PCR was run on the TCR CDR3. MiXCR, applied by TCRdb to the multiplex PCR reads, yields one record per CDR3 protein. The sample yields 250,000 to 400,000 distinct CDR3 sequences, roughly 15% seen once. It was uncontrolled infection, other autoimmune disease, pregnancy or lactation that excluded patients. The authors obtained PBMCs from roughly 9.7 ml of fresh peripheral blood. Germline loops: CDR1 KGHSH, CDR2 LQKENI. The CDR3 runs to 14 residues. Trimming left V 2 bases short and J 4 bases short, with 12 bases between.

Material: blood. This chain connects TRBV18 to TRBJ2-7; the D gene is possibly TRBD1 (5 bases). This receptor was obtained from a woman between 40 and 55 years old with Graves' ophthalmopathy. CDR3 loop: CASSPGWQGYEQYF. The CDR3 DNA sequence: TGTGCCAGCTCACCAGGTTGGCAGGGTTACGAGCAGTACTTC.